Listed here is a single T cell receptor (beta chain). The sample has other DNA sequences that encode this CDR3 too. This entry is derived from a study of blood T cell repertoires in COVID-19. About the research overall: Italy, Spain and the United States were the sources of the convalescent and acute COVID-19 samples. Sources were T cells, B-cell-depleted T cells, or PBMCs; the material itself was cDNA or gDNA.

Original processing methods: How many nucleated cells were present was estimated from reference gene primer amplification. Sequencing used immunoSEQ multiplex PCR; TCRdb keeps in-frame clones, though not all of them. V and J calls and clone size come straight from that table; D and trimming were deduced from the DNA. The sample consists of fewer than 150,000 clones, over 70% of them appearing once. The CDR3 has 13 amino acids. V was clipped by 6 bases and J by 1 base; unmatched bases: 2. This sequence was found in a man aged 65-85 years with acute or convalescent COVID-19. This chain uses TRBV12-3 or TRBV12-4 with TRBJ1-1; 7 bases are a match to TRBD1. The sequenced sample consisted of peripheral blood. CDR3: CASSRQGNTEAFF. CDR3 coding DNA: TGTGCCAGCAGCCGACAGGGGAACACTGAAGCTTTCTTT.